This is a list of T cell receptor beta chains from one sample in a study of cytomegalovirus exposure and HLA in healthy donors. The table came from immunoSEQ multiplex PCR; TCRdb's copy has only in-frame clones and leaves some out. The top ten clones hold approximately 5.6% of a sample with over 150,000 clones, 73% of them seen once. The sequencing input was PBMCs. The origin of the receptors is a woman aged 18 to 35 in good health and CMV-seropositive. The CDR3 runs from the conserved cysteine through the conserved F or W. The D gene is left open where the match is weak. Clone sizes are given selectively: once, few, many, or a class where the clone is expanded.

TRBV10-3,TRBD1,TRBJ1-2,-,CAISDGTVYGYTF,TGTGCCATCAGTGATGGGACAGTCTATGGCTACACCTTC
TRBV4-3,-,TRBJ2-1,-,CASSQARGSYEQFF,TGCGCCAGCAGCCAAGCCCGGGGGAGCTATGAGCAGTTCTTC
TRBV7-2,TRBD1,TRBJ2-7,-,CASSLETGIPSEQYF,TGTGCCAGCAGCCTAGAGACAGGGATCCCCTCCGAGCAGTACTTC
TRBV6-1,TRBD1,TRBJ1-6,-,CASGQGPNSPLHF,TGTGCCAGTGGACAGGGGCCTAATTCACCCCTCCACTTT
TRBV4-1,TRBD2,TRBJ2-7,-,CASTPGLAGFYEQYF,TGCGCCAGCACCCCGGGACTAGCGGGGTTCTACGAGCAGTACTTC
TRBV5-1,TRBD1,TRBJ2-3,-,CASSITGTGSTDTQYF,TGCGCCAGCAGCATCACCGGGACAGGGAGCACAGATACGCAGTATTTT
TRBV6-7,-,TRBJ1-1,-,CASSYSRGNTEAFF,TGTGCCAGCAGTTACTCTCGGGGGAACACTGAAGCTTTCTTT
TRBV4-1,-,TRBJ2-3,-,CASSQESLDTDTQYF,TGCGCCAGCAGCCAAGAGTCACTAGACACAGATACGCAGTATTTT
TRBV6-6,TRBD1,TRBJ1-3,once,CASSRGQGSTIYF,TGTGCCAGCAGCAGGGGACAGGGGTCCACCATATATTTT
TRBV29-1,-,TRBJ2-1,few,CSVSLRGAPQLNEQFF,TGCAGCGTTAGTCTCCGGGGTGCCCCACAACTCAATGAGCAGTTCTTC
TRBV7-2,TRBD2,TRBJ2-2,-,CASSLQAGVNTGELFF,TGTGCCAGCAGCTTACAAGCGGGGGTCAACACCGGGGAGCTGTTTTTT
TRBV29-1,-,TRBJ2-7,few,CSVELGAPHEQYF,TGCAGCGTTGAATTGGGGGCCCCCCACGAGCAGTACTTC
TRBV7-3,-,TRBJ2-1,few,CASSLGGSEQFF,TGTGCCAGCAGCTTAGGAGGGAGTGAGCAGTTCTTC
TRBV27,-,TRBJ1-1,-,CASRTSGSSTEAFF,TGTGCCAGCAGAACCTCGGGGTCCAGCACTGAAGCTTTCTTT
TRBV30,TRBD2,TRBJ2-1,-,CAWSWGLAEEFF,TGTGCCTGGAGTTGGGGACTAGCGGAAGAGTTCTTC
TRBV7-7,-,TRBJ2-7,-,CASSSGGLNEQYF,TGTGCTAGCAGCTCCGGGGGTTTGAACGAGCAGTACTTC
TRBV2,TRBD1,TRBJ1-4,-,CASSRQGNEKLFF,TGTGCCAGCAGCCGACAGGGTAATGAAAAACTGTTTTTT
TRBV7-2,TRBD2,TRBJ2-1,-,CASSPERGAAYNEQFF,TGTGCCAGCAGCCCAGAGCGGGGGGCAGCCTACAATGAGCAGTTCTTC
TRBV5-8,-,TRBJ2-7,-,CASSLGQVYGGYEQYF,TGTGCCAGCAGCTTGGGACAGGTCTACGGCGGCTACGAGCAGTACTTC
TRBV27,TRBD1,TRBJ2-7,-,CASGRTGRNEQYF,TGTGCCAGCGGTCGGACAGGGAGAAACGAGCAGTACTTC
TRBV5-4,-,TRBJ2-7,-,CASSFGLGREDEQYF,TGTGCCAGCAGCTTCGGTTTGGGGAGAGAAGACGAGCAGTACTTC
TRBV7-2,-,TRBJ2-1,-,CASSSNRVGQFF,TGTGCCAGCAGCTCTAACAGGGTAGGGCAGTTCTTC
TRBV4-1,TRBD1,TRBJ1-1,-,CASSQKGGQVNTEAFF,TGCGCCAGCAGCCAAAAGGGGGGACAGGTGAACACTGAAGCTTTCTTT
TRBV14,-,TRBJ1-2,-,CASSPTQAYGYTF,TGTGCCAGCAGCCCAACACAGGCCTATGGCTACACCTTC
TRBV15,TRBD1,TRBJ1-2,-,CATSSGGQGFSNYGYTF,TGTGCCACCAGCAGCGGCGGACAGGGCTTTTCTAACTATGGCTACACCTTC
TRBV6-1,-,TRBJ1-2,-,CASSARQAPQESNYGYTF,TGTGCCAGCAGTGCAAGACAGGCCCCGCAGGAGAGTAACTATGGCTACACCTTC
TRBV9,-,TRBJ1-1,-,CASSESTDPNTEAFF,TGTGCCAGCAGCGAGTCGACAGACCCGAACACTGAAGCTTTCTTT
TRBV2,-,TRBJ1-6,-,CASRTRGSYNSPLHF,TGTGCCAGCCGAACTAGAGGCTCCTATAATTCACCCCTCCACTTT
TRBV5-4,TRBD1,TRBJ2-7,-,CASSFTGDYEQYF,TGTGCCAGCAGCTTCACAGGGGACTACGAGCAGTACTTC
TRBV28,-,TRBJ1-2,-,CASSFYGPYGYTF,TGTGCCAGCAGTTTTTATGGGCCTTATGGCTACACCTTC